This T cell receptor beta chain was profiled in a study of vaccination and CD4 T cells after COVID-19. CD4+ T cells that had been cultured provided DNA sequenced with the Oncomine TCR Beta short-read assay. TCRdb fed the PCR reads into MiXCR, producing one record per CDR3 protein. The sample holds over 11,000 distinct CDR3 sequences; less than 70% are singletons and the top ten take about 14%. Treatment: 10-day PBMC culture with coronavirus spike peptide pools or control peptides (ViraFEST assay). The CDR3 consists of 13 residues. V was shortened by 4 bases and J by 4 bases, with 8 bases between the two germline ends. The germline V gene encodes CDR1 MDHEN and CDR2 SYDVKM. A few counts support this clonotype. Antigen unknown.

The V call is TRBV28, the J call TRBJ1-5; no clear D. The sample comprised CD4+ T cells from blood, cultured in vitro. The receptor was isolated from a human donor who had recovered from COVID-19. DNA of the CDR3: TGTGCCAGCAGTTCCCCGCCAAATCAGCCCCAGCATTTT. This codes for CASSSPPNQPQHF. Filled out from reference TRBV28 and TRBJ1-5, the complete variable domain reads DVKVTQSSRYLVKRTGEKVFLECVQDMDHENMFWYRQDPGLGLRLIYFSYDVKMKEKGDIPEGYSVSREKKERFSLILESASTNQTSMYLCASSSPPNQPQHFGDGTRLSIL.